The 22 T cell receptor beta chains listed next were all sequenced from one sample in a study of STAT5B mutations in CD4+ large granular lymphocyte leukemia. Data came from immunoSEQ multiplex PCR; TCRdb stores just in-frame clones and leaves some out. The sample has around 29,000 clones, just under 80% seen once. The specimen was CD4+ T cells from blood buffy coats. These receptors originate from a human donor in good health.

The rearrangement links TRBV19 to TRBJ1-5; D unclear. The CDR3 sequence is 14 residues long. V was shortened by 8 bases and J by 5 bases, with 16 bases between the two germline ends. Germline CDR1 is LNHDA and CDR2 is SQIVND (reference sequence). The CDR3 DNA reads as TGTGCCAGTGGCCAGTGGGGATTTGATCAGCCCCAGCATTTT. This translates into CASGQWGFDQPQHF.

V usage is TRBV25-1 and J usage is TRBJ2-3; D gene unclear. CDR1 and CDR2 (germline): MGHDK, SYGVNS. The CDR3 consists of 16 residues. V was clipped by 5 bases and J by 0 bases, with 15 bases between them. CDR3: CASSIRSTTSTDTQYF. CDR3 sequence (DNA): TGTGCCAGCAGTATTCGCTCGACCACCAGCACAGATACGCAGTATTTT.

The V gene is TRBV11-2, the J gene TRBJ2-2, with 8 positions matching TRBD2. The CDR3 runs to 14 residues. The J segment lost 6 bases and the V segment lost 5 bases, leaving 5 bases of the junction unmatched. CDR1 and CDR2 from the germline V gene are SGHAT and FQNNGV. CDR3 nucleotides: TGTGCCAGCAGCCGGACGGGGGGGCCCGGGGAGCTGTTTTTT. Its translation is CASSRTGGPGELFF.

The chain uses TRBV5-6 and TRBJ2-5; perhaps TRBD1 as D (6 bases). This CDR3 has 15 amino acids. The germline gives CDR1 SGHDT, CDR2 YYEEEE. V dropped 1 base and J dropped 5 bases, with 15 bases sitting between them. The CDR3 sequence is CASSLRQAQRETQYF. CDR3 bases: TGTGCCAGCAGCTTGAGACAGGCCCAGAGGGAGACCCAGTACTTC. The complete variable domain, with remaining parts taken from reference TRBV5-6 and TRBJ2-5, reads DAGVTQSPTHLIKTRGQQVTLRCSPKSGHDTVSWYQQALGQGPQFIFQYYEEEERQRGNFPDRFSGHQFPNYSSELNVNALLLGDSALYLCASSLRQAQRETQYFGPGTRLLVL.

This clone appeared a single time. The V gene is TRBV2, the J gene TRBJ1-4; D might be TRBD1 (5 bases). V dropped 5 bases and J dropped 2 bases, with 15 bases sitting between them. The CDR3 consists of 16 residues. The germline V gene encodes CDR1 SNHLY and CDR2 FYNNEI. The CDR3 reads CASSQFGAGTNEKLFF. CDR3 nucleotide sequence: TGTGCCAGCAGTCAGTTCGGGGCAGGGACTAATGAAAAACTGTTTTTT.

The chain uses TRBV28 and TRBJ2-7; D not certain. Trimming stripped 6 bases from V and 3 bases from J, with 15 bases between. The V gene's germline CDR1 is MDHEN and CDR2 SYDVKM. The CDR3 sequence is 14 residues long. CDR3 DNA sequence: TGTGCCAGCAGGCCTGGCGGAAAAATCTACGAGCAGTACTTC. Encoded protein: CASRPGGKIYEQYF. The whole variable domain, filled in from reference TRBV28 and TRBJ2-7, reads DVKVTQSSRYLVKRTGEKVFLECVQDMDHENMFWYRQDPGLGLRLIYFSYDVKMKEKGDIPEGYSVSREKKERFSLILESASTNQTSMYLCASRPGGKIYEQYFGPGTRLTVT.

This clone was recorded only once. The chain combines TRBV25-1 with TRBJ2-5; no firm D call. V was trimmed by 1 base and J by 2 bases, leaving 11 bases between them. From germline, CDR1 is MGHDK and CDR2 SYGVNS. The CDR3 has 15 residues. The CDR3 sequence: CASSEFRSKQETQYF. The CDR3 region has the DNA TGTGCCAGCAGTGAATTTCGCAGCAAACAAGAGACCCAGTACTTC.

The chain is built from TRBV30 and TRBJ2-2; 9 positions agree with TRBD2. V was clipped by 3 bases and J by 6 bases; unmatched bases: 8. Germline V gene sequence: CDR1 GTSNPN, CDR2 SVGIG (reference sequence). CDR3 length equals 15 residues. CDR3 region: CAWRRAGGPPGELFF. The CDR3 bases are TGTGCCTGGAGAAGGGCGGGAGGGCCACCCGGGGAGCTGTTTTTT. Full variable domain (missing parts from reference TRBV30 and TRBJ2-2): SQTIHQWPATLVQPVGSPLSLECTVEGTSNPNLYWYRQAAGRGLQLLFYSVGIGQISSEVPQNLSASRPQDRQFILSSKKLLLSDSGFYLCAWRRAGGPPGELFFGEGSRLTVL.

The rearrangement uses TRBV4-2 and TRBJ2-2, with a possible D match to TRBD2 (5 bases). Germline V gene lookup returns CDR1 LGHNA and CDR2 YNFKEQ. The CDR3 extends over 15 amino acids. V was pared by 2 bases and J by 4 bases, with 11 bases between. This CDR3 is CASSQYLGLTGELFF. The CDR3 DNA is TGTGCCAGCAGCCAATATCTAGGACTCACCGGGGAGCTGTTTTTT.

This clone was recorded a few times. The chain employs TRBV6-5 and TRBJ1-6; the match to TRBD1 covers 7 bases. Germline CDR1 MNHEY, CDR2 SVGAGI. Germline trimming cut 7 bases from V and 9 bases from J; bases unmatched to any gene: 12. The CDR3 has 15 amino acids. The CDR3 region is CASTNLGTVPSPLHF. CDR3 nucleotide sequence: TGTGCCAGCACCAACCTCGGGACAGTGCCTTCACCCCTCCACTTT.

This chain links TRBV6-5 with TRBJ1-1; unclear D gene. The CDR3 contains 11 residues. The V gene's germline CDR1 is MNHEY and CDR2 SVGAGI. V gave up 5 bases and J gave up 8 bases, with 9 bases separating them. This chain's CDR3 is CASSGPVEAFF. The CDR3 region has the DNA TGTGCCAGCAGTGGGCCAGTGGAAGCTTTCTTT.

V is TRBV19 and J is TRBJ2-3, with a possible D match to TRBD2 (6 bases). Germline V gene lookup returns CDR1 LNHDA and CDR2 SQIVND (reference sequence). This CDR3 spans 13 amino acids. Trimming took off 7 bases at V and 0 bases at J, with 8 bases between the two ends. The DNA of the CDR3 is TGTGCCAGTACCAGCGGGAGCACAGATACGCAGTATTTT. It specifies CASTSGSTDTQYF.

The rearrangement joins TRBV27 to TRBJ2-2; TRBD1 aligns across 8 bases. This CDR3 has 14 amino acids. The V and J ends lost 8 bases and 1 base, in that order; junction bases with no gene match: 3. The germline gives CDR1 MNHEY, CDR2 SMNVEV (reference sequence). CDR3 in amino acids: CASRQGLNTGELFF. DNA for the CDR3: TGTGCCAGCCGACAGGGGTTGAACACCGGGGAGCTGTTTTTT.

This rearrangement joins TRBV28 to TRBJ2-1, with 11 nucleotides matching TRBD2. Germline V CDR1 and CDR2: MDHEN, SYDVKM. The CDR3 is 14 residues long. The J segment lost 5 bases and the V segment lost 8 bases, leaving 5 bases of the junction unmatched. The CDR3 spells CASPLAGGHNEQFF. CDR3 in DNA: TGTGCCAGCCCTCTAGCGGGGGGACACAATGAGCAGTTCTTC.

The J gene is TRBJ2-2, the V gene TRBV30, with unresolved D. The CDR3 spans 12 residues. Germline V gives CDR1 GTSNPN, CDR2 SVGIG (reference sequence). V gave up 2 bases and J gave up 8 bases, with 9 bases separating them. This CDR3 is CAWSSLGGELFF. The CDR3 bases are TGTGCCTGGAGTTCCCTCGGGGGGGAGCTGTTTTTT.

J is TRBJ2-3 and V is TRBV5-1; unclear D gene. The germline CDR1 and CDR2 sequences are SGHRS and YFSETQ. This CDR3 has 14 amino acids. The V gene lost 0 bases and the J gene lost 0 bases, with 5 bases spanning the gap. The CDR3 region is CASSLASSTDTQYF. CDR3 DNA sequence: TGCGCCAGCAGCTTGGCCTCTAGCACAGATACGCAGTATTTT.

The chain joins TRBV2 to TRBJ2-7; perhaps D is TRBD1 or TRBD2 (7 bases each). This CDR3 is built from 14 residues. Trimming stripped 6 bases from V and 0 bases from J, with 12 bases between. Germline loops: CDR1 SNHLY, CDR2 FYNNEI. The DNA of the CDR3 is TGTGCCAGCAGAGCGGGACAGTCCTCCTACGAGCAGTACGTC. Its protein product is CASRAGQSSYEQYV.

The J gene is TRBJ1-4, the V gene TRBV7-9; 10 positions match TRBD1. CDR1 and CDR2 (germline): SEHNR, FQNEAQ (reference sequence). This CDR3 comprises 15 residues. The trim removed 1 base at V and 7 bases at J, leaving 3 bases unmatched. CDR3 in amino acids: CASSLGTGGSEKLFF. CDR3 coding DNA: TGTGCCAGCAGCTTAGGGACAGGGGGAAGTGAAAAACTGTTTTTT.

The J gene is TRBJ1-1, the V gene TRBV5-1; unclear D gene. The CDR3 consists of 13 residues. Germline CDR1 reads SGHRS; CDR2 reads YFSETQ. The V gene lost 3 bases and the J gene lost 1 base, with 7 bases spanning the gap. The CDR3 DNA sequence: TGCGCCAGCAGCTCTACACGGAACACTGAAGCTTTCTTT. It yields the protein CASSSTRNTEAFF.

CDR3 amino acids: CASSDGGLAGTTQYF. CDR3 DNA sequence: TGTGCCAGCAGTGATGGCGGTCTAGCGGGAACGACGCAGTATTTT. V gene TRBV2 combines with J gene TRBJ2-3, with 9 bases fitting TRBD2. The germline CDR1 and CDR2 sequences are SNHLY and FYNNEI. Unmatched junction bases numbered 10, after V lost 3 bases and J lost 9 bases. The CDR3 covers 15 residues.

CDR3 residues: CASSLGTGAYEQYF. The CDR3 nucleotides read TGCGCCAGCAGCTTGGGGACAGGTGCCTACGAGCAGTACTTC. The chain has TRBV5-1 and TRBJ2-7; 7 bases match TRBD1. The length of the CDR3 is 14 residues. The J segment lost 2 bases and the V segment lost 0 bases, leaving 2 bases of the junction unmatched. CDR1 and CDR2 (germline): SGHRS, YFSETQ. The variable domain in full, completed from reference TRBV5-1 and TRBJ2-7, reads KAGVTQTPRYLIKTRGQQVTLSCSPISGHRSVSWYQQTPGQGLQFLFEYFSETQRNKGNFPGRFSGRQFSNSRSEMNVSTLELGDSALYLCASSLGTGAYEQYFGPGTRLTVT.

The CDR3 DNA is TGTGCCAGCGGCAGAGGCTACGAGCAGTACTTC. Translated: CASGRGYEQYF. The chain has TRBV28 and TRBJ2-7; D remains ambiguous. Germline-derived CDR1 and CDR2 are MDHEN and SYDVKM. The CDR3 covers 11 residues. Trimming cost V 8 bases and J 3 bases, with 8 bases left between them.